Below, one T cell receptor beta chain is given with its context. Antigen unknown. A 5'RACE reaction primed in the constant segment made cDNA libraries of TCR alpha and TCR beta, and these carried sample barcodes and UMIs. Each CDR3 protein is one row after TCRdb ran MiXCR on the 5' RACE reads. The sample includes some 250,000 distinct CDR3 sequences, roughly 9.4% of them seen just once. The entry originates in a study of T-cell memory formation after mild COVID-19. Across the study: Clusters of TCRs were largely donor specific.

V gave up 4 bases and J gave up 0 bases, with 13 bases separating them. The CDR3 covers 15 residues. CDR1 is MNHEY and CDR2 is SMNVEV in the germline V gene (reference sequence). Regarding the study as a whole: A second wave of clones peaked on day 37, and their SARS-CoV-2 specificity went unconfirmed. Memory sampled before infection contained some responding clones, suggesting cross-reactive memory joined.

The sequenced material came from PBMCs or a T cell subset sorted from them (not recorded which). The receptor was isolated from a man aged 18 to 30 who had mild COVID-19 (a few samples of this study predate the infection). Cell type and time point are not known. The chain recombines TRBV27 with TRBJ2-7; no clear D gene. The CDR3 protein is CASSWAFRSSYEQYF. The CDR3 nucleotides are TGTGCCAGCAGTTGGGCATTCAGGAGCTCCTACGAGCAGTACTTC.